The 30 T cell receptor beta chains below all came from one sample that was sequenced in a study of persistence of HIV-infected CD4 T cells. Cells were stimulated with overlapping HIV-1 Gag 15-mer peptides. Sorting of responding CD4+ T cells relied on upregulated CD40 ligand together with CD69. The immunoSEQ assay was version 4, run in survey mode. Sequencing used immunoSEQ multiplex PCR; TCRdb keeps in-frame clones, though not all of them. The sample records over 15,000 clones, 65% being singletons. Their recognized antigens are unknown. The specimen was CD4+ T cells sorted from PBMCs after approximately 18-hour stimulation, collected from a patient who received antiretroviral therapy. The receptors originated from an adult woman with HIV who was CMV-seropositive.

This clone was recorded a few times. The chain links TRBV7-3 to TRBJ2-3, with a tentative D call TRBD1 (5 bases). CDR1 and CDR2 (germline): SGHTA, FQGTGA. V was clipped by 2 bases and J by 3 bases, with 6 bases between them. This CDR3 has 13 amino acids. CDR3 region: CASSLDRTDTQYF. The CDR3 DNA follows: TGTGCCAGCAGCTTAGACAGAACAGATACGCAGTATTTT.

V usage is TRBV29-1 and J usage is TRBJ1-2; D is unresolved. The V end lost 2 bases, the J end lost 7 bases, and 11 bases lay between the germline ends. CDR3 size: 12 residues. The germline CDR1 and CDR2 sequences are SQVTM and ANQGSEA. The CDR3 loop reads CSVELGSGGYTF. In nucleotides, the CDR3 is TGCAGCGTTGAACTGGGATCGGGTGGCTACACCTTC.

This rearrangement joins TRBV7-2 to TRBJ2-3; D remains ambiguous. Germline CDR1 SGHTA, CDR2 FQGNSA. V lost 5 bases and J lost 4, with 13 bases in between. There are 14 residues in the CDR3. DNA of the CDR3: TGTGCCAGCAGCATAGGGCTAGACGCAGATACGCAGTATTTT. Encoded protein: CASSIGLDADTQYF.

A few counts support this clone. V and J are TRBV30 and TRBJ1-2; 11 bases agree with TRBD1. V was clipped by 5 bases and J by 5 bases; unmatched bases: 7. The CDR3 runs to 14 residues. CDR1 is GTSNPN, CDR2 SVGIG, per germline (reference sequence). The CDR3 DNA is TGTGCCTGGTCTCCAGGACAGGGGGCTTATGGCTACACCTTC. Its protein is CAWSPGQGAYGYTF.

The CDR3, as DNA: TGCGCCAGCAGCTTGGCCTCGGGAACGGAGACCCAGTACTTC. This codes for CASSLASGTETQYF. The chain links TRBV5-1 to TRBJ2-5, with D maybe TRBD2 (5 bases). Trimming removed 0 bases at V and 5 bases at J, with 11 bases between. The CDR3 is made up of 14 amino acids. Germline values: CDR1 SGHRS, CDR2 YFSETQ.

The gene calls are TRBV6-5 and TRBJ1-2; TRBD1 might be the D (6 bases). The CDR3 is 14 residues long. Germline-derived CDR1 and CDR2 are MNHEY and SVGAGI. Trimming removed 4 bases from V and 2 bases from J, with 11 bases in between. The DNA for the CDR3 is TGTGCCAGCAGTTCTCGGACAGTCAACTATGGCTACACCTTC. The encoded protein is CASSSRTVNYGYTF.

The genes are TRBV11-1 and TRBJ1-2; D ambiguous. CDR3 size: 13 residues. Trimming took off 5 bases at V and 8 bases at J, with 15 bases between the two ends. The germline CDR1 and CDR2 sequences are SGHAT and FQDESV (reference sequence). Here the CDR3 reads CASSPAGVRGYTF. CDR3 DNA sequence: TGTGCCAGCAGCCCAGCGGGAGTGAGGGGCTACACCTTC.

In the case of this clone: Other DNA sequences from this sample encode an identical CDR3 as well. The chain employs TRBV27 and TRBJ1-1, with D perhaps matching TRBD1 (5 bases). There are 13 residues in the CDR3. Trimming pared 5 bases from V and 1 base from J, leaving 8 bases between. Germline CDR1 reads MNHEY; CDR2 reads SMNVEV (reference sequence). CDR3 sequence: CASSSGANTEAFF. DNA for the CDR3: TGTGCCAGCAGTAGCGGGGCGAACACTGAAGCTTTCTTT.

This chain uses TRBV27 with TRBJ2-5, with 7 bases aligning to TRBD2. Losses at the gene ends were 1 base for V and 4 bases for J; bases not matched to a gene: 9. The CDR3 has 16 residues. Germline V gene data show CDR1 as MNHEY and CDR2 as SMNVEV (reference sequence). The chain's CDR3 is CASSLFSGREGETQYF. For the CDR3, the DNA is TGTGCCAGCAGTTTATTCTCTGGCAGGGAGGGAGAGACCCAGTACTTC.

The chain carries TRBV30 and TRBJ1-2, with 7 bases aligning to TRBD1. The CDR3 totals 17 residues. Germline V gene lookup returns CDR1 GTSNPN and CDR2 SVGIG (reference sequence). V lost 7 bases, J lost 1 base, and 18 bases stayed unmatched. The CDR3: CASSSPTGTVGNYGYTF. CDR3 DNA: TGTGCCTCAAGTTCACCTACCGGGACAGTGGGTAACTATGGCTACACCTTC.

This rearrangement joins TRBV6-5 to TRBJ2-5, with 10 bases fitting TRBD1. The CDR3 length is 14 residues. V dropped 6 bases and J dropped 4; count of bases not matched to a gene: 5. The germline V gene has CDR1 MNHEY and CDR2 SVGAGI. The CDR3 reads CASRKTGGGETQYF. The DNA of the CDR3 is TGTGCCAGCAGAAAGACAGGGGGCGGAGAGACCCAGTACTTC.

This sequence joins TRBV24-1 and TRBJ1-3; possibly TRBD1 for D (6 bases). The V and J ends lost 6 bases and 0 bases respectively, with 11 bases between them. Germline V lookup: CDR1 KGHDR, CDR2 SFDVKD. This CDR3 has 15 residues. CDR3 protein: CATSPGQHSGNTIYF. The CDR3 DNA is TGTGCCACCAGTCCGGGACAACACTCTGGAAACACCATATATTTT.

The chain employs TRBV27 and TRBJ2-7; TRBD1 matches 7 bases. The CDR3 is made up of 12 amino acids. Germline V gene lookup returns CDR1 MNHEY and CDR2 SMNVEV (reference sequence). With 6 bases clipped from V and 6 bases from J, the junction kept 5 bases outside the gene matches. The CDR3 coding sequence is TGTGCCAGCAGCCCGACAGGGAGCGAGCAGTACTTC. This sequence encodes CASSPTGSEQYF.

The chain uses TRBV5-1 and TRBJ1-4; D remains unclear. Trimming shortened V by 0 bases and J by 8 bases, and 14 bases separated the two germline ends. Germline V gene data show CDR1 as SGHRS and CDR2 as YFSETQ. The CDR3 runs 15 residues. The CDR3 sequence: CASSLEAQVGEKLFF. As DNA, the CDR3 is TGCGCCAGCAGCTTGGAGGCGCAAGTTGGGGAAAAACTGTTTTTT. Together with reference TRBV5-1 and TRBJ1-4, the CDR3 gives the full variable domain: KAGVTQTPRYLIKTRGQQVTLSCSPISGHRSVSWYQQTPGQGLQFLFEYFSETQRNKGNFPGRFSGRQFSNSRSEMNVSTLELGDSALYLCASSLEAQVGEKLFFGSGTQLSVL.

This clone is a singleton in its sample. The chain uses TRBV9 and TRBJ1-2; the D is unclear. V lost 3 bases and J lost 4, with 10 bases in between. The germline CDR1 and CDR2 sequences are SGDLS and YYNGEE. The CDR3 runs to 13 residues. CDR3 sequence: CASSDDTVYGYTF. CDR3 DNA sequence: TGTGCCAGCAGCGACGACACAGTCTATGGCTACACCTTC. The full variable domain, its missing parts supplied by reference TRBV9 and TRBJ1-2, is DSGVTQTPKHLITATGQRVTLRCSPRSGDLSVYWYQQSLDQGLQFLIQYYNGEERAKGNILERFSAQQFPDLHSELNLSSLELGDSALYFCASSDDTVYGYTFGSGTRLTVV.

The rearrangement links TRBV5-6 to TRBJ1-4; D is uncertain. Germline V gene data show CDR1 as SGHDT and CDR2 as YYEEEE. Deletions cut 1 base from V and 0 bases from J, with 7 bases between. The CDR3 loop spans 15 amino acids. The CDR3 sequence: CASSLKGPTNEKLFF. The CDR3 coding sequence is TGTGCCAGCAGCTTGAAAGGGCCAACTAATGAAAAACTGTTTTTT. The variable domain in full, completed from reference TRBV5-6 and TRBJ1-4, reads DAGVTQSPTHLIKTRGQQVTLRCSPKSGHDTVSWYQQALGQGPQFIFQYYEEEERQRGNFPDRFSGHQFPNYSSELNVNALLLGDSALYLCASSLKGPTNEKLFFGSGTQLSVL.

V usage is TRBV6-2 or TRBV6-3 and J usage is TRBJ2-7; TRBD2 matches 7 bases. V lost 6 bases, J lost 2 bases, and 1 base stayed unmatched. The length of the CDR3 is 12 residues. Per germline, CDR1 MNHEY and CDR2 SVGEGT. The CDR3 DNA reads TGTGCCAGCAGCCGGGAGGCCTACGAGCAGTACTTC. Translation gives CASSREAYEQYF.

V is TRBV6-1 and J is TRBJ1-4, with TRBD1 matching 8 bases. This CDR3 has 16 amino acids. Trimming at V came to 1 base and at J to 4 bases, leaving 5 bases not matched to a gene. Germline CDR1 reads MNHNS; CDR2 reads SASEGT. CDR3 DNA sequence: TGTGCCAGCAGTGAAGACAGGGGGAGAGGTAATGAAAAACTGTTTTTT. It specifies CASSEDRGRGNEKLFF.

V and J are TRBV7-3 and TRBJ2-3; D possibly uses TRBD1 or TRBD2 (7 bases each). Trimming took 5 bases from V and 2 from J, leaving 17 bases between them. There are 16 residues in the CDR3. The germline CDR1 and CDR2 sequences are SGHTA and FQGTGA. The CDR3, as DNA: TGTGCCAGCAGCCCCCGGGGAGGGGGCTTCACAGATACGCAGTATTTT. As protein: CASSPRGGGFTDTQYF.

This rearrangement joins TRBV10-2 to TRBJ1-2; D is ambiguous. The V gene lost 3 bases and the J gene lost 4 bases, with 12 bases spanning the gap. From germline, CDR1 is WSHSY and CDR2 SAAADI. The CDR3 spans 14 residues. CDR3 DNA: TGCGCCAGCAGTGATCGAGAACGGTCCTATGGCTACACCTTC. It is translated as CASSDRERSYGYTF.

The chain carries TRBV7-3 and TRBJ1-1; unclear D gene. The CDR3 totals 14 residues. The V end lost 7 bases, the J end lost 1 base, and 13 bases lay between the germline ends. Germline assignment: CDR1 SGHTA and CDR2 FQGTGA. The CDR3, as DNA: TGTGCCAGCATGTTTGGCCCTGGGAACACTGAAGCTTTCTTT. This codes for CASMFGPGNTEAFF.

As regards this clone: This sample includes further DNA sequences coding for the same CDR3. For the CDR3, the DNA is TGTGCCACCAGCAGCCGGGACAGCAATCAGCCCCAGCATTTT. As protein: CATSSRDSNQPQHF. V is TRBV15 and J is TRBJ1-5; tentative D call: TRBD1 (5 bases). The CDR3 covers 14 residues. Looked up from germline, CDR1 is LNHNV and CDR2 is YYDKDF (reference sequence). V dropped 3 bases and J dropped 1 base, with 7 bases sitting between them.

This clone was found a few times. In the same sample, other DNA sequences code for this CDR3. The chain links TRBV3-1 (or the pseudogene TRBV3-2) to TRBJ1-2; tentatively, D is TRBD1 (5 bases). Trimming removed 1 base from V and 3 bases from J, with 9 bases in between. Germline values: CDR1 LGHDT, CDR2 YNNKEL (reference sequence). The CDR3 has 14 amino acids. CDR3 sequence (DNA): TGTGCCAGCAGCCAAGCCGGCAGGGACTATGGCTACACCTTC. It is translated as CASSQAGRDYGYTF.

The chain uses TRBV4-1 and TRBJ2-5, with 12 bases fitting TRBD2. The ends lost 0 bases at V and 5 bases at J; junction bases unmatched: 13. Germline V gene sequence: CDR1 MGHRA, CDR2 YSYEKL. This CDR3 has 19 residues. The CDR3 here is CASSQDQPASGGVRETQYF. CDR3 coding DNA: TGCGCCAGCAGCCAAGATCAGCCGGCTAGCGGGGGGGTAAGGGAGACCCAGTACTTC.

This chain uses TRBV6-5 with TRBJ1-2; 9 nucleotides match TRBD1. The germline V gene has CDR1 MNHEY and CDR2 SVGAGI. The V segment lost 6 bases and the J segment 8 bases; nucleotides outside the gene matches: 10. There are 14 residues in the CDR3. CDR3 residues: CASSLRTGGIGYTF. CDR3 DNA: TGTGCCAGCAGCCTTCGCACAGGGGGCATCGGCTACACCTTC.

Here the CDR3 reads CASSETDARVSSYEQYF. The CDR3 DNA sequence: TGTGCCAGCAGCGAAACCGACGCCAGGGTGAGCTCCTACGAGCAGTACTTC. The chain combines TRBV7-8 with TRBJ2-7; possible D gene TRBD1, 5 bases. CDR3 length equals 17 residues. Germline CDR1 is SGHVS and CDR2 is FQNEAQ. The ends were cut back, 5 bases at V and 0 bases at J, with 20 bases in the middle.

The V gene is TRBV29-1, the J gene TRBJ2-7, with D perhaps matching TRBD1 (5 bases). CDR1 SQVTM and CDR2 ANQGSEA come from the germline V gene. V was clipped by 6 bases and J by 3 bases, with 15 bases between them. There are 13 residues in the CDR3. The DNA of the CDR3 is TGCAGCGTGTCCCCCCAGCAGGGCTACGAGCAGTACTTC. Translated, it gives CSVSPQQGYEQYF.

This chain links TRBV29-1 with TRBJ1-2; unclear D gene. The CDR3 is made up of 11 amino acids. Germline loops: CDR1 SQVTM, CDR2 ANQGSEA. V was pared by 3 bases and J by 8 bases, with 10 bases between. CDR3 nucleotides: TGCAGCGTTGACGGAGGGTCCGGCTACACCTTC. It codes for CSVDGGSGYTF.

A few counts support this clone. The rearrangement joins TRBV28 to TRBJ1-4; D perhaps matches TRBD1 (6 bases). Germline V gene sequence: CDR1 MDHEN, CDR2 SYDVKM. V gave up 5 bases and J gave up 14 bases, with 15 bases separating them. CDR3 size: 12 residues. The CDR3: CASSVETGALFF. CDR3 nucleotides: TGTGCCAGCAGTGTCGAGACAGGAGCGCTGTTTTTT.

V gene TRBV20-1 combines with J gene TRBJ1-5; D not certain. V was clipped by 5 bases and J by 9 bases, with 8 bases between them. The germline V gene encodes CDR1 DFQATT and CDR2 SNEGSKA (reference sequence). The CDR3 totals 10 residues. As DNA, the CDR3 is TGCAGTGCTGACCGGCGGCCCCAGCATTTT. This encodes CSADRRPQHF.